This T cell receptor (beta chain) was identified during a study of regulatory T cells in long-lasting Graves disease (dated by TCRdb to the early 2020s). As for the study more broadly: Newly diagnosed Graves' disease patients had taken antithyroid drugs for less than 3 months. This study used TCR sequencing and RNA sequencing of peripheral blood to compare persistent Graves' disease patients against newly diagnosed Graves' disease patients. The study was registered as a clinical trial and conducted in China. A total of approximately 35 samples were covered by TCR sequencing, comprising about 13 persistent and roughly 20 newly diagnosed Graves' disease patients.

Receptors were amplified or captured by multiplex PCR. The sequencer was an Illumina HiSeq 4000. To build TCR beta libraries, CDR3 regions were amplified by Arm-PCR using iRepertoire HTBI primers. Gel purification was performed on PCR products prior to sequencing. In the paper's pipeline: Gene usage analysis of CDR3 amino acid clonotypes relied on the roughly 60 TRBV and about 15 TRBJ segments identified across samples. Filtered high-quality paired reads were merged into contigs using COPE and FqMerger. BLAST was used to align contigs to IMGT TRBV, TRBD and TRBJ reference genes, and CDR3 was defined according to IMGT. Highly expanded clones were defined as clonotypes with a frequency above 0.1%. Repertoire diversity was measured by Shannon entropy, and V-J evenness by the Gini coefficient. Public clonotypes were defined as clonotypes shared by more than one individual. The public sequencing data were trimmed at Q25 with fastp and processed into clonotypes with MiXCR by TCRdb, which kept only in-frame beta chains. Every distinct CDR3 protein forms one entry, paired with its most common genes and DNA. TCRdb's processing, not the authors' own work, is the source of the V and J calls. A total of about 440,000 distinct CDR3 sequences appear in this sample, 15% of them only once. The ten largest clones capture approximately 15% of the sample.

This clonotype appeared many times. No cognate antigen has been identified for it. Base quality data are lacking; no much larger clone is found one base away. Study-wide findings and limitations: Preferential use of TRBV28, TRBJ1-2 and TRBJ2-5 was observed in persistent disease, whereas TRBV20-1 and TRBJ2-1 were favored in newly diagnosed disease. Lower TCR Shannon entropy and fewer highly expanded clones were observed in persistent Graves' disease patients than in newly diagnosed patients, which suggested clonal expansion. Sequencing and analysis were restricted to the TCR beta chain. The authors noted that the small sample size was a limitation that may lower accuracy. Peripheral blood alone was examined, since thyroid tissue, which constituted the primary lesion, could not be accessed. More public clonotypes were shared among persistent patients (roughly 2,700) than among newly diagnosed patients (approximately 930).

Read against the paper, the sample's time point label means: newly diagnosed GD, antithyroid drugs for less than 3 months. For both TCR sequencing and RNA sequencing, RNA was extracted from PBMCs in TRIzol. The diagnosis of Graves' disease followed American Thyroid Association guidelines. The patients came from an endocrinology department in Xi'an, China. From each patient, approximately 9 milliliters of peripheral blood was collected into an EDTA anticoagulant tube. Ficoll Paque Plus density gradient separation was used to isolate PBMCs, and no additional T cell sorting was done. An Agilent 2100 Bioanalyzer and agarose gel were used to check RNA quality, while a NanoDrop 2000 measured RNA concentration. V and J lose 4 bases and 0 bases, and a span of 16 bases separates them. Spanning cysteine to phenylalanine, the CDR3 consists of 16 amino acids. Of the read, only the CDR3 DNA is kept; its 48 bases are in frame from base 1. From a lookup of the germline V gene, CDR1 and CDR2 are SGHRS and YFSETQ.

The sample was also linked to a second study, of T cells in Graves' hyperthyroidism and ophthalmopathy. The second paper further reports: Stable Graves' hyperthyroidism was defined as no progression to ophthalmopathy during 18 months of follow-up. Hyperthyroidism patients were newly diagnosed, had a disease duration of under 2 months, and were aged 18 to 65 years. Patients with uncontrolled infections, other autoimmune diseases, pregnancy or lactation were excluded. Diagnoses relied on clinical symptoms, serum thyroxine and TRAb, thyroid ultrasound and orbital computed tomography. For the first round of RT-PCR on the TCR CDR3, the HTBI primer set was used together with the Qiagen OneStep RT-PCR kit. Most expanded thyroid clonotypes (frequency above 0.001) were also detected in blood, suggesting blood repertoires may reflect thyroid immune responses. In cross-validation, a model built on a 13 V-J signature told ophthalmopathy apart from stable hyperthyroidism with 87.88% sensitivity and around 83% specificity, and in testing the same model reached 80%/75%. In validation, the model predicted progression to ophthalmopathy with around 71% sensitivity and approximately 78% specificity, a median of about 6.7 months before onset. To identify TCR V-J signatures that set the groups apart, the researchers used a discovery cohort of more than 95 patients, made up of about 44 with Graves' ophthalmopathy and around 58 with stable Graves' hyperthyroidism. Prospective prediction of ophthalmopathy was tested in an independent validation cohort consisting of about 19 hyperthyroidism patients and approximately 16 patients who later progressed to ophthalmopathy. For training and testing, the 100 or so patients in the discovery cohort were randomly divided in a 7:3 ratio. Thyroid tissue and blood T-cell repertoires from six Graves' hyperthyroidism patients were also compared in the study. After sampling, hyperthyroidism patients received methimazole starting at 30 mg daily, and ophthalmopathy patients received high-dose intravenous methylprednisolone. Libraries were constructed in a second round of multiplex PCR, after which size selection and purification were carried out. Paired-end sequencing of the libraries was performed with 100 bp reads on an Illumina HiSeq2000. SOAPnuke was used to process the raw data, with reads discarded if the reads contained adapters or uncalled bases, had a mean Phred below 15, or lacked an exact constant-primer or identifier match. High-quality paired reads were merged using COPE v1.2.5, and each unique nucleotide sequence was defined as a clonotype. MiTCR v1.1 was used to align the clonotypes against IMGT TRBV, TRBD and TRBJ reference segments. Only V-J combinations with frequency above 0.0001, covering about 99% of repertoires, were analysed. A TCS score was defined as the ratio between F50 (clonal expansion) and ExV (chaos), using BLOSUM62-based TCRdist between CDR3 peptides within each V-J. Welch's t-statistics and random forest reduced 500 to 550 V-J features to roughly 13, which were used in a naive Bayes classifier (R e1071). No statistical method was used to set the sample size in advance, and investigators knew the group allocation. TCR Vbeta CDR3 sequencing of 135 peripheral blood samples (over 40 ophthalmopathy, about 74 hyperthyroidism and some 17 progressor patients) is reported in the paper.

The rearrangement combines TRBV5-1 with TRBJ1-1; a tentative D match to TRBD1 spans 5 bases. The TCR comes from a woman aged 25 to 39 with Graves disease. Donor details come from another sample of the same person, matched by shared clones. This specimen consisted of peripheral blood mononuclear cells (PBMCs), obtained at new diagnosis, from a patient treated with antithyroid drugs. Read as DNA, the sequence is TGCGCCAGCAGCGGGGCCCCGGGACGGATGAACACTGAAGCTTTCTTT. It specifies CASSGAPGRMNTEAFF.